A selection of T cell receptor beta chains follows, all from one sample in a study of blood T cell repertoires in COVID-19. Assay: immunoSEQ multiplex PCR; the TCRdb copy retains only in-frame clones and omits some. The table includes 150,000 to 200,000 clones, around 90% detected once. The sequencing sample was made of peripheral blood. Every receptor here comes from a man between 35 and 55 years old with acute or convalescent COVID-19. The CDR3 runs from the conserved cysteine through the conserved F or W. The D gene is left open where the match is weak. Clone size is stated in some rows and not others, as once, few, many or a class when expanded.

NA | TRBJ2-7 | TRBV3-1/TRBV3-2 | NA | CASSPQEGYEQYF | TGTGCCAGCAGCCCCCAGGAGGGGTACGAGCAGTACTTC
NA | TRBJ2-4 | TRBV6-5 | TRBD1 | CASRATGVINIQYF | TGTGCCAGCAGGGCGACAGGGGTGATAAACATTCAGTACTTC
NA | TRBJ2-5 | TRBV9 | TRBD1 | CASSVETGGGETQYF | TGTGCCAGCAGCGTAGAAACAGGGGGCGGCGAGACCCAGTACTTC
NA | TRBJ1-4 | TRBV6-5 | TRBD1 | CASNRQGGNEKLFF | TGTGCCAGCAACAGACAGGGAGGAAATGAAAAACTGTTTTTT
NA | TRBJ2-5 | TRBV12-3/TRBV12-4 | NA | CASRTGTQETQYF | TGTGCCAGCAGGACAGGGACTCAAGAGACCCAGTACTTC
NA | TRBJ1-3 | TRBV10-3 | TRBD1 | CAIRPRDRANTIYF | TGTGCCATCAGGCCCCGGGACAGGGCAAACACCATATATTTT
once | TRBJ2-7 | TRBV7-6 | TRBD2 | CASSLGLAGSSSYEQYF | TGTGCCAGCAGCTTGGGACTAGCGGGGTCGAGCTCCTACGAGCAGTACTTC
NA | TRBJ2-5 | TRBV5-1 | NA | CASSSRFEETQYF | TGCGCCAGCAGCAGCAGGTTCGAAGAGACCCAGTACTTC
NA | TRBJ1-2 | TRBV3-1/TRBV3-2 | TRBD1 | CASSAGTAGNYGYTF | TGTGCCAGCAGTGCCGGGACAGCCGGTAACTATGGCTACACCTTC
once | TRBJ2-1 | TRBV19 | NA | CASRPAGTNYNEQFF | TGTGCCAGTAGACCAGCCGGGACAAACTACAATGAGCAGTTCTTC
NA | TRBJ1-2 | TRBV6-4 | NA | CASTPDSAPGYGYTF | TGTGCCAGCACTCCAGACAGCGCCCCTGGCTATGGCTACACCTTC
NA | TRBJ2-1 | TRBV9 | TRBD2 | CASSAGLAGILYNEQFF | TGTGCCAGCAGCGCGGGACTAGCAGGGATCCTCTACAATGAGCAGTTCTTC
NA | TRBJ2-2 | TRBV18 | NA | CASSPRDTGELFF | TGTGCCAGCTCACCACGAGACACCGGGGAGCTGTTTTTT
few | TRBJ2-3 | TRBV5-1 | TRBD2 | CASSLPPSGGGTDTQYF | TGCGCCAGCAGCTTACCTCCAAGCGGGGGCGGCACAGATACGCAGTATTTT
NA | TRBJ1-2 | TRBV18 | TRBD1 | CASSAGTGNYGYTF | TGTGCCAGCTCTGCGGGGACAGGGAACTATGGCTACACCTTC
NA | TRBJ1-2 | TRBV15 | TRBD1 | CATSRGQGGYGYTF | TGTGCCACCAGCAGAGGACAGGGGGGCTATGGCTACACCTTC
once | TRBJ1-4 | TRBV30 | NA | CAWSLGGGEKLFF | TGTGCCTGGAGTCTCGGTGGGGGGGAAAAACTGTTTTTT
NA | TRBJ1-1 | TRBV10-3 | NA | CAMSGIATEAFF | TGTGCCATGTCAGGGATTGCCACTGAAGCTTTCTTT
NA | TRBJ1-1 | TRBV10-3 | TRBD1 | CAISMTGDLTEAFF | TGTGCCATCAGCATGACAGGGGATCTCACTGAAGCTTTCTTT
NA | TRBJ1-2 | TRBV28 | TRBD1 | CASSTEVGRGRRFGYTF | TGTGCCAGCAGCACCGAAGTCGGCAGGGGGCGCCGATTTGGCTACACCTTC
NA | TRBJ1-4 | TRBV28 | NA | CASSSGSTNEKLFF | TGTGCCAGCAGTTCAGGGTCAACTAATGAAAAACTGTTTTTT
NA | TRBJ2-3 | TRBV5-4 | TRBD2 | CASSLEGGGAADTQYF | TGTGCCAGCAGCTTGGAGGGCGGGGGGGCCGCGGATACGCAGTATTTT
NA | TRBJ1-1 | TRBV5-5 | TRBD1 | CASSLQGDRGGTFF | TGTGCCAGCAGCTTGCAGGGAGACAGGGGAGGAACTTTCTTT
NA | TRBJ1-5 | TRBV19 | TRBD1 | CASSIYLGGQASNQPQHF | TGTGCCAGTAGTATCTATCTAGGGGGACAGGCTAGCAATCAGCCCCAGCATTTT
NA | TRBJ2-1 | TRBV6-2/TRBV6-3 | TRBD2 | CASSYKRTSGGPSYNEQFF | TGTGCCAGCAGTTACAAGAGGACTAGCGGGGGGCCATCTTACAATGAGCAGTTCTTC
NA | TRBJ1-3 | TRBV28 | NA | CASSWGVSGNTIYF | TGTGCCAGCAGTTGGGGCGTCTCTGGAAACACCATATATTTT
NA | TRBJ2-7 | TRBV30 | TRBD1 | CAWSDRDRGRSYEQYF | TGTGCCTGGAGTGACCGCGACAGGGGGAGGTCCTACGAGCAGTACTTC
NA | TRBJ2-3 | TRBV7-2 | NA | CASSLNPAGTQYF | TGTGCCAGCAGCTTAAACCCCGCGGGTACGCAGTATTTT
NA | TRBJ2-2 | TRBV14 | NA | CASSNGQKVYTGELFF | TGTGCCAGCAGCAATGGACAGAAAGTGTACACCGGGGAGCTGTTTTTT
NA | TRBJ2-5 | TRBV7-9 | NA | CASSFSETQYF | TGTGCCAGCAGCTTTTCAGAAACCCAGTACTTC
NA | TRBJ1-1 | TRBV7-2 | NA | CASSLGGGNTEAFF | TGTGCCAGCAGCTTAGGCGGTGGGAACACTGAAGCTTTCTTT
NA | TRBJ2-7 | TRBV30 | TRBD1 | CAWKRTGTVSYEQYF | TGTGCCTGGAAAAGGACCGGGACAGTTTCCTACGAGCAGTACTTC
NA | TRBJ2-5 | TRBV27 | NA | CASSARVVGETQYF | TGTGCCAGCAGTGCCAGGGTTGTTGGAGAGACCCAGTACTTC
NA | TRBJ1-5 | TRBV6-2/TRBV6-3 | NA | CASSPRQGNQPQHF | TGTGCCAGCAGTCCCCGACAGGGCAATCAGCCCCAGCATTTT
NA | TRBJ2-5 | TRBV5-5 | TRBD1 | CASSLGQGGETQYF | TGTGCCAGCAGCTTGGGACAGGGCGGCGAGACCCAGTACTTC
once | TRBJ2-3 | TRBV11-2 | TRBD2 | CASSFLAGESTDTQYF | TGTGCCAGCAGCTTCTTAGCGGGGGAGAGCACAGATACGCAGTATTTT
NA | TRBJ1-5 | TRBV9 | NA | CASSEGAGNQPQHF | TGTGCCAGCAGTGAGGGCGCAGGCAATCAGCCCCAGCATTTT
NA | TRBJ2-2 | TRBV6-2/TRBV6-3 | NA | CASSYSSSQGGTGELFF | TGTGCCAGCAGTTACTCGAGTTCTCAGGGAGGAACCGGGGAGCTGTTTTTT
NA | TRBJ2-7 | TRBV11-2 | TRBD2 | CASSLVGLAGGLEQYF | TGTGCCAGCAGCTTAGTCGGGCTAGCGGGGGGTCTAGAGCAGTACTTC
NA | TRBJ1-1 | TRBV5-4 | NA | CASSPPQGMNTEAFF | TGTGCCAGCAGCCCACCCCAGGGCATGAACACTGAAGCTTTCTTT
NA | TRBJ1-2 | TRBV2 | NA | CASRQGPNYGYTF | TGTGCCAGCAGGCAGGGCCCTAACTATGGCTACACCTTC
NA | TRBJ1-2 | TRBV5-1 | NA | CASRKSENYGYTF | TGCGCCAGCAGAAAATCGGAGAACTATGGCTACACCTTC
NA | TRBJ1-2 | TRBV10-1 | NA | CASNISADLDYGYTF | TGCGCCAGCAATATCAGTGCAGATCTAGACTATGGCTACACCTTC
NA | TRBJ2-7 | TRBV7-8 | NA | CASSPPRRAAYEQYF | TGTGCCAGCAGCCCCCCCAGGAGGGCCGCCTACGAGCAGTACTTC